This T cell receptor (beta chain) appears in the sequencing data of a study of blood T cell repertoires in COVID-19 (dated by TCRdb to the early 2020s). Broadly, across the study: Samples covering the acute and convalescent phases of COVID-19 were provided by collaborators in the United States, Italy and Spain. Sample metadata almost always included a de-identified subject ID, COVID-19 status, age in years and sex. The repertoires were made available in a free public database intended to serve as a resource for research on the immune response to SARS-CoV-2. The samples were drawn from the first 160 participants of the ongoing ImmuneRACE study and from 950 to 1,500 subjects provided by 6 global collaborators. Where available, HLA class I and class II types were taken from metadata supplied by the sample provider and were not determined by assay-based typing. The dataset comprised deeply sampled blood TCRbeta repertoires from subjects exposed to, actively infected with, or recovered from COVID-19. The material from the prospective study consisted of cDNA or gDNA derived from T cells, B-cell-depleted T cells, or PBMCs. Results the study describes overall, beyond this receptor: Clinical and demographic metadata were provided uncurated, with the amount varying by source and participant.

About this clone itself: The clone's antigen remains unknown. The record has no base qualities; no much larger clone is one base away.

Each collaborating institution followed its own protocols to collect whole blood in K2EDTA tubes. For TCRbeta analysis, collaborators shipped samples in one of three forms: frozen whole blood, isolated PBMCs, or DNA extracted from either of those sample types. V lost 2 bases and J lost 1 base; the stretch between them is 11 bases long. The germline V gene specifies SNHLY as CDR1 and FYNNEI as CDR2. From cysteine to phenylalanine, the CDR3 is 15 amino acids long. Kept here is only the CDR3 DNA, which spans 45 bases and is read in frame from base 1. The immunoSEQ Assay, a bias-controlled multiplex PCR, was used to amplify TCRbeta CDR3 regions from genomic DNA. The study's processing was this. The number of nucleated cells in each sample was estimated from the amplification of reference gene primers within the assay. To quantify the absolute abundance of each unique TCRbeta CDR3 rearrangement, sequence reads were collapsed and filtered. For each sample, productive Simpson clonality was calculated as the square root of Simpson's diversity index across productive rearrangements. In its TCRdb copy, this immuneACCESS table keeps in-frame sequences only and misses some clones. Where compared with another copy, unresolved V genes explain less than half of these, and the others have no known cause. That table furnishes V, J and clone size, whereas the DNA furnished D and trimming. The sample table records roughly 120,000 clones; approximately 68% of these occur just once. The ten largest account for about 8.3% of the sample.

This TCR was recovered from a woman aged 60-75 years with acute or convalescent COVID-19. This sequence uses TRBV2 and TRBJ1-2; 6 matching bases give a weak D call of TRBD1. Sample: peripheral blood. The DNA is as follows: TGTGCCAGCAGTGAAACAGGGATTATTAACTATGGCTACACCTTC. The resulting protein is CASSETGIINYGYTF.